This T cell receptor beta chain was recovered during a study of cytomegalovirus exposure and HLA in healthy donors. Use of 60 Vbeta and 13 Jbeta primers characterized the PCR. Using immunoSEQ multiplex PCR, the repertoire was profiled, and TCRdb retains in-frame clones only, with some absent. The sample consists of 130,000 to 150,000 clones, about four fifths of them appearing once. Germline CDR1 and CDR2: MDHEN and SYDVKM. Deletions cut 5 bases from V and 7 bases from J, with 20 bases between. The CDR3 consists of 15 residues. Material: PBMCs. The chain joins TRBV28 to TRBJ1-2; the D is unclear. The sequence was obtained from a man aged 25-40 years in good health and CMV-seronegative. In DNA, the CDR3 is TGTGCCAGCAGTCTAAGTAGGGTGGGAGGCGGTGGCTACACCTTC. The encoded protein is CASSLSRVGGGGYTF.